These T cell receptor beta chains were read from a single sample in a study of shared T cell receptors in the human thymus. The method was immunoSEQ multiplex PCR; TCRdb's version includes in-frame clones alone and lacks a portion of them. The data hold about 380,000 clones, with roughly 94% observed a single time. The sample was thymocytes. The receptors here all came from a human donor. The CDR3 runs from the conserved cysteine through the conserved F or W. The order of the fields is clone size, J gene, D gene, V gene, CDR3 protein, CDR3 DNA. A D gene is named only where the DNA matches it firmly. The size field is filled for only some rows; it gives once, few, many or a size class.

-	TRBJ2-3	TRBD2	TRBV7-2	CASSLIGVLAGDTDTQYF	TGTGCCAGCAGCTTAATTGGGGTGCTAGCGGGAGACACAGATACGCAGTATTTT
-	TRBJ2-3	-	TRBV28	CASRSPPPEGTDTQYF	TGTGCCAGCAGAAGTCCTCCTCCAGAGGGCACAGATACGCAGTATTTT
-	TRBJ1-2	-	TRBV30	CAWSTPRQASFGGYTF	TGTGCCTGGAGTACCCCAAGGCAGGCGTCCTTCGGTGGCTACACCTTC
-	TRBJ1-1	-	TRBV14	CASSQDLRKRGNTEAFF	TGTGCCAGCAGCCAAGACCTCAGAAAGCGGGGGAACACTGAAGCTTTCTTT
-	TRBJ2-2	TRBD1	TRBV9	CASSTGQGGNTGELFF	TGTGCCAGCAGCACAGGACAGGGGGGGAACACCGGGGAGCTGTTTTTT
-	TRBJ2-3	-	TRBV7-2	CASSAPKDTQYF	TGTGCCAGCAGCGCCCCCAAGGATACGCAGTATTTT
-	TRBJ2-5	-	TRBV7-8	CASSWDRQDSQETQYF	TGTGCCAGCAGCTGGGATAGGCAAGATTCCCAAGAGACCCAGTACTTC
-	TRBJ1-1	-	TRBV19	CASSIFLERREAFF	TGTGCCAGTAGTATATTTTTGGAGAGGAGGGAAGCTTTCTTT
-	TRBJ2-7	TRBD2	TRBV13	CASSFGLAGHYEQYF	TGTGCCAGCAGCTTCGGACTAGCGGGACATTACGAGCAGTACTTC
-	TRBJ2-7	TRBD2	TRBV4-2	CASSHGGARYEQYF	TGTGCCAGCAGCCACGGGGGGGCGCGGTACGAGCAGTACTTC
once	TRBJ2-2	TRBD2	TRBV9	CASSVEQASGTGELFF	TGTGCCAGCAGCGTAGAGCAGGCTAGCGGGACCGGGGAGCTGTTTTTT
-	TRBJ2-5	TRBD2	TRBV2	CASSVKGLAGAYRETQYF	TGTGCCAGCAGTGTTAAGGGACTAGCGGGAGCGTATCGGGAGACCCAGTACTTC
-	TRBJ2-2	-	TRBV28	CASSFSPTNTGELFF	TGTGCCAGCAGTTTCTCTCCTACGAACACCGGGGAGCTGTTTTTT
-	TRBJ2-3	-	TRBV7-4	CASRPGDTSGTDTQYF	TGTGCCAGCAGGCCCGGGGACACCAGCGGCACAGATACGCAGTATTTT
-	TRBJ1-1	TRBD1	TRBV4-1	CASSQDIYTGEATEAFF	TGCGCCAGCAGCCAAGATATTTATACAGGGGAGGCGACTGAAGCTTTCTTT
-	TRBJ2-5	-	TRBV9	CASSSTGETQYF	TGTGCCAGCAGCTCGACGGGAGAGACCCAGTACTTC
-	TRBJ2-3	-	TRBV14	CASSQDSAITDTQYF	TGTGCCAGCAGCCAAGACTCTGCAATAACAGATACGCAGTATTTT
-	TRBJ1-6	-	TRBV20-1	CGSGPEAPLHF	TGCGGCTCCGGGCCCGAGGCACCCCTCCACTTT
-	TRBJ2-1	-	TRBV27	CASRGHSYNEQFF	TGTGCCAGCAGGGGTCACTCCTACAATGAGCAGTTCTTC
-	TRBJ2-5	-	TRBV14	CASSQGIRRETQYF	TGTGCCAGCAGCCAAGGTATTAGACGGGAGACCCAGTACTTC